This T cell receptor beta chain was captured by sequencing in a study of blood T cells in healthy people across ages. About the research overall: Template switching caught about one barcoded beta molecule for each two T cells.

Next came a second PCR, run for about 6 to 11 cycles, which used a sample-barcoded 5' primer along with a J-beta primer mix. Each TCR beta cDNA got a 12-nucleotide random molecular identifier. TCRdb re-derived calls from the 5' RACE reads in MiXCR, one entry per CDR3 protein. The sample records some 1,800,000 distinct CDR3 sequences, approximately 39% being singletons. Regarding this clonotype: The antigen remains undetermined.

V was shortened by 7 bases and J by 8 bases, with 19 bases between the two germline ends. The CDR3 is 14 amino acids. In germline, CDR1 is SGHRS, CDR2 YFSETQ. Points from the study as a whole: Versus aged donors, long-lived donors had higher diversity and more naive CD4+ cells.

The sample comprised blood. This sequence was found in a human donor in good health. V gene TRBV5-1 combines with J gene TRBJ2-1; perhaps TRBD1 as D (6 bases). This CDR3 reads CASHLGNRDDEQFF. CDR3 coding DNA: TGCGCCAGCCACCTGGGGAACAGGGACGATGAGCAGTTCTTC.